This passage covers 30 T cell receptor beta chains from one sample sequenced in a study of T cell repertoires in cytomegalovirus infection. Each CDR3 protein is one row after TCRdb ran MiXCR on the reads. Of more than 500,000 distinct CDR3 sequences listed, about 15% were seen once; the top ten hold 24%. The sample consisted of CD8+ T cells from PBMCs. Receptors originate from a human donor in good health (CMV status not recorded). Some clones in this sample may be carry-over from other donors' samples.

This clonotype was counted many times. This chain links TRBV7-9 with TRBJ2-7, with 7 nucleotides matching TRBD1. The V and J ends lost 7 bases and 0 bases, in that order; junction bases with no gene match: 6. The V gene's germline CDR1 is SEHNR and CDR2 FQNEAQ (reference sequence). The CDR3 runs to 14 residues. CDR3 amino acids: CASTGQASSYEQYF. The CDR3 DNA follows: TGTGCCAGCACTGGACAGGCTAGCTCCTACGAGCAGTACTTC.

This clonotype was observed a handful of times. The chain combines TRBV6-6 with TRBJ2-1; D remains unclear. The CDR3 is 14 amino acids. CDR1 is MNHNY and CDR2 is SVGAGI in the germline V gene (reference sequence). V gave up 7 bases and J gave up 4 bases, with 14 bases separating them. The CDR3: CASNLHDTYNEQFF. CDR3 in DNA: TGTGCCAGCAACCTCCATGACACTTACAATGAGCAGTTCTTC.

The chain has TRBV4-1 and TRBJ2-1, with D hard to call. Germline V lookup: CDR1 MGHRA, CDR2 YSYEKL. V shed 0 bases and J shed 10 bases, with 16 bases lying between them. The CDR3 length is 15 residues. The CDR3 loop is CASSQEFTQLGEQFF. In nucleotides, the CDR3 is TGCGCCAGCAGCCAAGAGTTCACCCAATTAGGCGAGCAGTTCTTC.

The chain links TRBV27 to TRBJ2-5; tentative D call: TRBD1 (6 bases). This CDR3 is built from 15 residues. Trimming stripped 3 bases from V and 5 bases from J, with 16 bases between. Germline CDR1 MNHEY, CDR2 SMNVEV (reference sequence). CDR3: CASSFQTGRGETQYF. CDR3 coding DNA: TGTGCCAGCAGTTTCCAGACAGGAAGGGGGGAGACCCAGTACTTC.

The rearrangement links TRBV20-1 to TRBJ2-5; D possibly uses TRBD1 or TRBD2 (5 bases each). The germline V and J ends were trimmed by 2 bases and 7 bases, with 17 bases remaining between them. CDR3 length equals 14 residues. From germline, CDR1 is DFQATT and CDR2 SNEGSKA (reference sequence). This CDR3 reads CSARKEGPRGTQYF. The CDR3 nucleotides read TGCAGTGCTAGAAAAGAGGGTCCTAGGGGGACCCAGTACTTC.

This clonotype was detected ten times or more. The rearrangement joins TRBV2 to TRBJ2-5; 9 bases are shared with TRBD1. Trimming cost V 7 bases and J 5 bases; bases outside gene matches: 5. CDR1 is SNHLY and CDR2 is FYNNEI in the germline V gene. This CDR3 has 13 amino acids. The CDR3: CASMTGGGETQYF. CDR3 DNA: TGTGCCAGCATGACAGGGGGGGGGGAGACCCAGTACTTC. Supplemented by reference TRBV2 and TRBJ2-5, the full variable domain reads EPEVTQTPSHQVTQMGQEVILRCVPISNHLYFYWYRQILGQKVEFLVSFYNNEISEKSEIFDDQFSVERPDGSNFTLKIRSTKLEDSAMYFCASMTGGGETQYFGPGTRLLVL.

The sample holds a few counts of this clonotype. The chain couples TRBV29-1 to TRBJ1-3; D gene ambiguous. This CDR3 has 18 residues. Per germline, CDR1 SQVTM and CDR2 ANQGSEA. V dropped 0 bases and J dropped 0 bases, with 18 bases sitting between them. CDR3 nucleotide sequence: TGCAGCGTTGAAGAGATTCACTTGACGGAAAGCTCTGGAAACACCATATATTTT. Residues: CSVEEIHLTESSGNTIYF.

The chain joins TRBV27 to TRBJ2-7; 8 bases agree with TRBD2. The CDR3 is 16 amino acids. Germline trimming cut 0 bases from V and 4 bases from J; bases unmatched to any gene: 8. Germline CDR1 is MNHEY and CDR2 is SMNVEV (reference sequence). DNA of the CDR3: TGTGCCAGCAGTTTATCGCGGGGGGCCAAATCATACGAGCAGTACTTC. Its translation: CASSLSRGAKSYEQYF.

The CDR3 sequence: CASSYRFKRDYNEQFF. DNA of the CDR3: TGTGCCAGCAGTTACAGGTTCAAGCGGGACTACAATGAGCAGTTCTTC. V usage is TRBV6-2 or TRBV6-3 and J usage is TRBJ2-1, with TRBD2 matching over 7 bases. This CDR3 is built from 16 residues. Trimming removed 2 bases from V and 3 bases from J; junction bases left unmatched: 7. Germline CDR1 is MNHEY and CDR2 is SVGEGT.

This clonotype was counted at least ten times. V and J are TRBV11-2 and TRBJ1-1, with D maybe TRBD1 (6 bases). The CDR3 has 19 residues. The germline CDR1 and CDR2 sequences are SGHAT and FQNNGV. V was pared by 0 bases and J by 3 bases, with 23 bases between. The CDR3 sequence is CASSLDPQGTVLRYTEAFF. The CDR3 DNA follows: TGTGCCAGCAGCTTAGACCCACAGGGTACGGTCCTACGATACACTGAAGCTTTCTTT.

This clonotype was counted ten times or more. The rearrangement uses TRBV12-3 or TRBV12-4 and TRBJ2-1; tentatively, D is TRBD1 or TRBD2 (6 bases each). This CDR3 comprises 13 residues. The V end lost 3 bases, the J end lost 10 bases, and 13 bases lay between the germline ends. The DNA of the CDR3 is TGTGCCAGCAGTTTTGGGGGGCCCAAGGAGCAGTTCTTC. Its protein is CASSFGGPKEQFF.

In this sample, this clonotype turned up many times. The chain links TRBV6-1 to TRBJ2-1, with D possibly being TRBD2 (6 bases). The CDR3 has 17 amino acids. Germline assignment: CDR1 MNHNS and CDR2 SASEGT. Trimming left V 0 bases short and J 5 bases short, with 17 bases between. DNA of the CDR3: TGTGCCAGCAGTGAAGCGCATGGAGGGAGGCTCGACAATGAGCAGTTCTTC. Residues: CASSEAHGGRLDNEQFF.

About this clonotype: A much larger clone sits a single nucleotide away, making a read error possible. Because the CDR3 is missing its conserved closing phenylalanine or tryptophan, this is likely a read error. The V and J genes are TRBV7-3 and TRBJ2-1; tentatively, D is TRBD1 or TRBD2 (6 bases each). The CDR3 extends over 11 amino acids. Looked up from germline, CDR1 is SGHTA and CDR2 is FQGTGA. V was cut by 8 bases and J by 9 bases, with 11 bases left in between. The CDR3 spells CASLKGGEQFL. The DNA for the CDR3 is TGTGCCAGCTTAAAGGGGGGTGAGCAGTTCTTA.

The sample holds many counts of this clonotype. This chain uses TRBV10-3 with TRBJ2-3, with a weak D call TRBD1 (5 bases). In germline, CDR1 is ENHRY, CDR2 SYGVKD. Trimming cost V 1 base and J 2 bases, with 13 bases left between them. The CDR3 spans 16 residues. This CDR3 reads CAISEYAAGSTDTQYF. In nucleotides, the CDR3 is TGTGCCATCAGTGAGTACGCGGCAGGGTCCACAGATACGCAGTATTTT.

This clonotype has a handful of counts. CDR3 protein: CASSLTLAGYNEQFF. The DNA of the CDR3 is TGTGCCAGCAGCTTAACTCTAGCGGGGTACAATGAGCAGTTCTTC. V usage is TRBV13 and J usage is TRBJ2-1; 9 nucleotides line up with TRBD2. Germline V lookup: CDR1 PRHDT, CDR2 FYEKMQ (reference sequence). This CDR3 is 15 amino acids long. V shed 2 bases, J shed 4 bases, and the junction held 3 bases outside the gene matches.

In this sample, this clonotype turned up many times. Here the CDR3 DNA reads TGTGCCAGCAGTTCCCGTTCCCCAGGGAGAAGTGGGCTGCAGGCTGAAGCTTTCTTT. It translates to CASSSRSPGRSGLQAEAFF. V usage is TRBV27 and J usage is TRBJ1-1, with a tentative D call TRBD1 (5 bases). Trimming removed 4 bases at V and 6 bases at J, with 30 bases between. Germline V gene lookup returns CDR1 MNHEY and CDR2 SMNVEV (reference sequence). The CDR3 runs to 19 residues.

On this clonotype itself: A much bigger clone sits one base away, suggesting this may be a read error. This chain connects TRBV6-8 to TRBJ2-2; D is perhaps TRBD1 (8 bases). Germline assignment: CDR1 MNHGY and CDR2 SAAAGT. The CDR3 covers 16 residues. The CDR3 DNA is TGTGCCCGCAGGACAGGGAGGAGGGAGGGCCTCGGGGAGCTGTTTTTT. It translates to CARRTGRREGLGELFF.

Comment on this clonotype: This CDR3 is missing its conserved last phenylalanine or tryptophan, likely due to a read error. The chain combines TRBV3-1 with TRBJ2-1; 10 bases match TRBD2. The V gene's germline CDR1 is LGHDT and CDR2 YNNKEL (reference sequence). This CDR3 spans 18 amino acids. V was pared by 1 base and J by 1 base, with 7 bases of the junction left unmatched. As DNA, the CDR3 is TGTGCCAGCAGCCAAGGGTCACTAGCGGGACCTTCCTACAATGAGCAGTTCTTA. This sequence encodes CASSQGSLAGPSYNEQFL.

At least ten counts were recorded for this clonotype. V and J are TRBV7-9 and TRBJ2-3; 8 bases agree with TRBD1. The CDR3 covers 16 residues. Germline CDR1 and CDR2: SEHNR and FQNEAQ (reference sequence). Trimming removed 7 bases from V and 4 bases from J; junction bases left unmatched: 13. The CDR3 loop reads CASTEGGDRLADTQYF. CDR3 bases: TGTGCCAGCACCGAAGGCGGGGACAGGCTCGCAGATACGCAGTATTTT.

Note on this clonotype: This may be a read error, as it is one base from a much larger clone. The chain employs TRBV20-1 and TRBJ2-2; D ambiguous. Germline CDR1 reads DFQATT; CDR2 reads SNEGSKA (reference sequence). CDR3 length: 14 residues. DNA of the CDR3: TGCAGTTCTAGAGAACGGCGTGAGTTCCGGGAGCTGTTTTTT. Its protein product is CSSRERREFRELFF.

This clonotype was counted many times. The rearrangement joins TRBV10-3 to TRBJ1-2, with a weak D call TRBD1 (6 bases). This CDR3 comprises 15 residues. Germline lookup yields CDR1 ENHRY and CDR2 SYGVKD. With 2 bases removed from V and 4 bases from J, the gap between germline ends came to 14 bases. The CDR3 region is CAISEPGQGTYGYTF. The CDR3 nucleotides are TGTGCCATCAGTGAGCCCGGCCAGGGGACCTATGGCTACACCTTC.

The V and J genes are TRBV24-1 and TRBJ2-1; a possible D gene is TRBD2 (6 bases). V gave up 9 bases and J gave up 15 bases, with 17 bases separating them. The CDR3 totals 11 residues. CDR1 and CDR2 (germline): KGHDR, SFDVKD. The CDR3 sequence is CATELGGNRFF. The CDR3 DNA sequence: TGTGCCACCGAATTGGGCGGGAATCGGTTCTTC.

This clonotype was recorded at least ten times. The chain joins TRBV7-8 to TRBJ1-5; 7 nucleotides line up with TRBD1. With V trimmed by 5 bases and J by 1 base, 11 bases remained unmatched. Germline V CDR1 and CDR2: SGHVS, FQNEAQ. The CDR3 runs 17 residues. The CDR3 protein is CASSPGPRGPSNQPQHF. CDR3 nucleotides: TGTGCCAGCAGCCCCGGGCCAAGGGGGCCAAGCAATCAGCCCCAGCATTTT.

In its sample, this clonotype was seen many times. The V call is TRBV5-1, the J call TRBJ2-3; D is ambiguous. Trimming shortened V by 2 bases and J by 4 bases, and 5 bases separated the two germline ends. Germline values: CDR1 SGHRS, CDR2 YFSETQ. There are 12 residues in the CDR3. CDR3 sequence: CASSLVPDTQYF. CDR3 DNA sequence: TGCGCCAGCAGCTTAGTCCCAGATACGCAGTATTTT.

Worth noting for this clonotype: Just one base apart from a much larger clone, this may be a read error. V usage is TRBV24-1 and J usage is TRBJ1-5, with D unclear. Germline V CDR1 and CDR2: KGHDR, SFDVKD. The CDR3 covers 12 residues. CDR3: CASSDSDQPQHF. CDR3 DNA: TGTGCCTCCAGTGATTCTGATCAGCCCCAGCATTTT.

The rearrangement uses TRBV19 and TRBJ2-1; D not resolved. The CDR3 is 12 residues long. In germline, CDR1 is LNHDA, CDR2 SQIVND (reference sequence). Deletions cut 5 bases from V and 9 bases from J, with 11 bases between. CDR3 coding DNA: TGTGCCAGTAGTTCCCGGGCGTTTGAGCAGTTCTTC. As protein: CASSSRAFEQFF. Full variable domain (outside the CDR3, taken from reference TRBV19 and TRBJ2-1): DGGITQSPKYLFRKEGQNVTLSCEQNLNHDAMYWYRQDPGQGLRLIYYSQIVNDFQKGDIAEGYSVSREKKESFPLTVTSAQKNPTAFYLCASSSRAFEQFFGPGTRLTVL.

This chain joins TRBV9 and TRBJ1-5, with D hard to call. V lost 1 base, J lost 3 bases, and 11 bases lay in between. The CDR3 runs 15 residues. In germline, CDR1 is SGDLS, CDR2 YYNGEE. In nucleotides, the CDR3 is TGTGCCAGCAGCGTAACGGGGATGGACAATCAGCCCCAGCATTTT. This gives the protein CASSVTGMDNQPQHF.

This chain uses TRBV28 with TRBJ2-5; 9 bases agree with TRBD2. The V and J ends lost 2 bases and 4 bases, in that order; junction bases with no gene match: 5. Germline values: CDR1 MDHEN, CDR2 SYDVKM. The CDR3 consists of 15 residues. CDR3 nucleotides: TGTGCCAGCAGTTTAAGACGGCGGGGGGGAGAGACCCAGTACTTC. Its translation is CASSLRRRGGETQYF.

The table lists this clonotype with many counts. The chain links TRBV7-3 to TRBJ2-1, with 9 bases matching TRBD2. J gave up 2 bases and V 5 bases, and 4 bases lay outside the gene matches. This CDR3 has 15 residues. Per germline, CDR1 SGHTA and CDR2 FQGTGA. The CDR3 nucleotides read TGTGCCAGCAGCCAGAGCGGGGGGACCTACAATGAGCAGTTCTTC. Translating it yields CASSQSGGTYNEQFF.

This clonotype was observed at least ten times. The chain joins TRBV12-3 or TRBV12-4 to TRBJ1-2, with 7 bases that match TRBD1. The junction had 16 bases not matched to a gene; V was cut back by 6 bases and J by 3 bases. CDR3 length equals 17 residues. For the CDR3, the DNA is TGTGCCAGCAGCCCTACAGACAGGGACCCATCCCACTATGGCTACACCTTC. It translates to CASSPTDRDPSHYGYTF.